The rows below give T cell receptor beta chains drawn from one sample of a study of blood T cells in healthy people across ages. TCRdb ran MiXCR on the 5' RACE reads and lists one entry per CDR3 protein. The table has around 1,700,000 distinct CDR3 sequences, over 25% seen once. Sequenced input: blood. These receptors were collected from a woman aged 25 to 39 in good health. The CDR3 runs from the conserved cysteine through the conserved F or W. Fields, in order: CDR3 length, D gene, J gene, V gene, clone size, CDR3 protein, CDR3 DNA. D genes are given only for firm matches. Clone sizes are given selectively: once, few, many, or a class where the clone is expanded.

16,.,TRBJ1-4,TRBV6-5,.,CASSYSNGVRDEKLFF,TGTGCCAGCAGTTACTCGAATGGGGTGAGGGATGAAAAACTGTTTTTT
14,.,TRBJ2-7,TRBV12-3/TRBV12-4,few,CASSLGDTSYEQYF,TGTGCCAGCAGTTTAGGAGATACCTCCTACGAGCAGTACTTC
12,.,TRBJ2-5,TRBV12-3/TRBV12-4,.,CASSYRQETQYF,TGTGCCAGCAGTTACAGGCAAGAGACCCAGTACTTC
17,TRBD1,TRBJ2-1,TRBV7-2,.,CASSLVGGWGQGTEQFF,TGTGCCAGCAGCTTAGTCGGCGGCTGGGGACAGGGTACTGAGCAGTTCTTC
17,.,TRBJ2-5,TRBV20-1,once,CSALQGTAGVFQETQYF,TGCAGTGCTCTGCAGGGAACAGCAGGGGTTTTCCAAGAGACCCAGTACTTC
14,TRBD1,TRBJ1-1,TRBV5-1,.,CASSLERGRTEAFF,TGCGCCAGCAGCTTAGAAAGGGGGCGGACTGAAGCTTTCTTT
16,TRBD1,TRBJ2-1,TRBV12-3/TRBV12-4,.,CASSSTRDREVNEQFF,TGTGCCAGCAGTTCAACCCGGGACAGGGAAGTCAATGAGCAGTTCTTC
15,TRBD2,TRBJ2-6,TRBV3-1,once,CVSSQRGAGANVLTF,TGTGTCAGCAGCCAGCGGGGGGCTGGGGCCAACGTCCTGACTTTC
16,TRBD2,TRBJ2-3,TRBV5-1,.,CASSEGTSGATDTQYF,TGCGCCAGCAGCGAGGGGACTAGCGGCGCCACAGATACGCAGTATTTT
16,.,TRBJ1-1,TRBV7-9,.,CASSPPPGNRNTETFF,TGTGCCAGCAGCCCCCCACCGGGGAATAGGAACACTGAAACTTTCTTT
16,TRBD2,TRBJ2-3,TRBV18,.,CASSPPRGRLADTQYF,TGTGCCAGCTCACCACCCCGCGGGAGACTCGCAGATACGCAGTATTTT
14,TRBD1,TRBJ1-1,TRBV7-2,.,CASSKWGTGTGAFF,TGTGCCAGCAGCAAATGGGGCACAGGGACAGGGGCTTTCTTT
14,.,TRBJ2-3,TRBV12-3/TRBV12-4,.,CASSFGGLTDTQYF,TGTGCCAGCAGTTTTGGGGGGTTGACAGATACGCAGTATTTT
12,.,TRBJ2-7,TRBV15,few,CATSGLAYEQYF,TGTGCCACCAGCGGGCTAGCCTACGAGCAGTACTTC
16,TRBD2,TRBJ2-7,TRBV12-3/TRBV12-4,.,CASSLFGTSGGVEQYF,TGTGCCAGCAGTTTATTCGGGACTAGCGGGGGGGTGGAGCAGTACTTC
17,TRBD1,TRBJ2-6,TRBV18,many,CASSPTIQGYGANVLTF,TGTGCCAGCTCACCGACGATACAGGGGTACGGGGCCAACGTCCTGACTTTC
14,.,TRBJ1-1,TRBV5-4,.,CASSFSHKDTEAFF,TGTGCCAGCAGCTTTTCCCACAAGGACACTGAAGCTTTCTTT
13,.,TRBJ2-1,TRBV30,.,CAWSPRDNYEQFF,TGTGCCTGGAGTCCCAGGGACAACTACGAGCAGTTCTTC
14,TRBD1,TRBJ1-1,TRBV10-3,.,CAISESGQSTEAFF,TGTGCCATCAGTGAGTCGGGACAGAGCACTGAAGCTTTCTTT
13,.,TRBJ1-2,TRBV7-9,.,CASSLGTNNGYTF,TGTGCCAGCAGCTTAGGAACTAATAATGGCTACACCTTC
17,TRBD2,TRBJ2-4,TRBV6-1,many,CASSEVRFGGAKNIQYF,TGTGCCAGCAGTGAAGTAAGGTTCGGGGGGGCCAAAAACATTCAGTACTTC
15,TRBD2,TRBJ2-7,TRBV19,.,CASSPSSGGGYEQYF,TGTGCCAGTAGTCCCTCTAGCGGGGGGGGATACGAGCAGTACTTC
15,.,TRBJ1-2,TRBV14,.,CASSQDDNFEYGYTF,TGTGCCAGCAGCCAAGACGACAATTTCGAATATGGCTACACCTTC
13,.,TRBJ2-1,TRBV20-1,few,CSATHGPQETQFF,TGCAGTGCTACCCACGGACCTCAAGAGACCCAGTTCTTC
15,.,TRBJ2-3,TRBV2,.,CASSESGEGTDTQYF,TGTGCCAGCAGTGAGAGTGGAGAGGGCACAGATACGCAGTATTTT
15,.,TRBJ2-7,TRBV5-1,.,CASSLGGPGLHEQYF,TGCGCCAGCAGCTTGGGTGGACCGGGACTTCACGAGCAGTACTTC
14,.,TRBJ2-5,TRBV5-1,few,CASSLTRDRETQYF,TGCGCCAGCAGTTTGACCCGGGACCGGGAGACCCAGTACTTC
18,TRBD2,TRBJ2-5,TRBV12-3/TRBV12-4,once,CASSYDSGLAGEQETQYF,TGTGCCAGCAGTTACGACTCCGGACTAGCGGGGGAACAAGAGACCCAGTACTTC
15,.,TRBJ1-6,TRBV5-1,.,CASSLAQGRNSPLHF,TGCGCCAGCAGCTTGGCTCAGGGACGGAATTCACCCCTCCACTTT
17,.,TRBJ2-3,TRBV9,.,CASSPRGGGPSTDTQYF,TGTGCCAGCAGCCCGCGAGGGGGGGGGCCTTCCACAGATACGCAGTATTTT
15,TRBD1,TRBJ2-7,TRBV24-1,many,CATSEEGTGDYEQYF,TGTGCCACCAGTGAGGAAGGGACAGGGGACTACGAGCAGTACTTC
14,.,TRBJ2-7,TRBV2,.,CASSEALRGNEQYF,TGTGCCAGCAGTGAAGCGCTTCGGGGGAACGAGCAGTACTTC
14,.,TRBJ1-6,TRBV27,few,CASSPRGSWSPLHF,TGTGCCAGCAGTCCTCGGGGCAGCTGGTCACCCCTCCACTTT
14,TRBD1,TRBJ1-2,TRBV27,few,CASSLQGGDYGYTF,TGTGCCAGCAGTTTGCAGGGGGGTGACTATGGCTACACCTTC
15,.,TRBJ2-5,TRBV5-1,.,CASSLVAGNEETQYF,TGCGCCAGCAGCTTGGTAGCCGGGAATGAAGAGACCCAGTACTTC
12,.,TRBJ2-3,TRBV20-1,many,CSARPMADTQYF,TGCAGTGCTAGGCCGATGGCAGATACGCAGTATTTT
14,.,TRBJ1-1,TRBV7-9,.,CASSLPQGNTEAFF,TGTGCCAGCAGCTTGCCCCAGGGAAACACTGAAGCTTTCTTT
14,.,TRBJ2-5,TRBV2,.,CASSLQDSLETQYF,TGTGCCAGCAGCCTTCAGGATAGCTTGGAGACCCAGTACTTC
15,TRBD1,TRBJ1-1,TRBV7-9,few,CASSLEGQGNTEAFF,TGTGCCAGCAGCTTAGAGGGACAGGGGAACACTGAAGCTTTCTTT